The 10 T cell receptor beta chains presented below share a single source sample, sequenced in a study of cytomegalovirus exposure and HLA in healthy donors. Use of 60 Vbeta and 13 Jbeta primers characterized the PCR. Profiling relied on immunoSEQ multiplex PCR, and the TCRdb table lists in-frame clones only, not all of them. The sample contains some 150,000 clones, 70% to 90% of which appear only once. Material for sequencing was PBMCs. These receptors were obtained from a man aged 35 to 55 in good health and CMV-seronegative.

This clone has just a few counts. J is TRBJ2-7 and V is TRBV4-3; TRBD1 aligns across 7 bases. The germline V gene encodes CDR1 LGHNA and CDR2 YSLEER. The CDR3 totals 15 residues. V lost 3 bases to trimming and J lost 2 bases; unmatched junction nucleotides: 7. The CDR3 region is CASSHQQGQTYEQYF. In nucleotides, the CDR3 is TGCGCCAGCAGCCACCAACAGGGGCAAACCTACGAGCAGTACTTC.

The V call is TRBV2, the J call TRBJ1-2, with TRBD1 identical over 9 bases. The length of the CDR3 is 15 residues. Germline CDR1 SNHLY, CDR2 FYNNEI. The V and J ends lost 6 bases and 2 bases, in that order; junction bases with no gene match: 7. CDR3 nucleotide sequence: TGTGCCAGCAGACCTCACAGGGGGCAGAACTATGGCTACACCTTC. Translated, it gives CASRPHRGQNYGYTF.

CDR3 sequence: CASSPNYNEQFF. As DNA, the CDR3 is TGTGCCAGCAGCCCTAATTACAATGAGCAGTTCTTC. The V gene is TRBV7-2, the J gene TRBJ2-1; no reliable D call. Germline loops: CDR1 SGHTA, CDR2 FQGNSA. The CDR3 runs to 12 residues. Trimming cost V 5 bases and J 4 bases, with 6 bases left between them.

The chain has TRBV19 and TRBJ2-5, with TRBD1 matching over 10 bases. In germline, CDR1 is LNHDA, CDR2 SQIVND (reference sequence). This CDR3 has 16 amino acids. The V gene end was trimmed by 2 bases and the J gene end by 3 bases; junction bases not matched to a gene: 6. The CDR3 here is CASSIILGTGEETQYF. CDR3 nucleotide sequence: TGTGCCAGTAGTATAATACTCGGGACAGGGGAAGAGACCCAGTACTTC.

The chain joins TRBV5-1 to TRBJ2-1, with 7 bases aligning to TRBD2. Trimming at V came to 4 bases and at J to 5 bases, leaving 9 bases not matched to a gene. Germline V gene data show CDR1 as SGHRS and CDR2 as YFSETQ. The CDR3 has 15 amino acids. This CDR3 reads CASSPGERGNNEQFF. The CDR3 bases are TGCGCCAGCAGCCCGGGCGAGCGGGGAAACAATGAGCAGTTCTTC.

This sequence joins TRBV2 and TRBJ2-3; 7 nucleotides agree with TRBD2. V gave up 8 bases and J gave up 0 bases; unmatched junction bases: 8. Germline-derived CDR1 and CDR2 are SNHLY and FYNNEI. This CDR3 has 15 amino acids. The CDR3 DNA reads TGTGCCAGCTTAGTTGGGGGGGGGAGCACAGATACGCAGTATTTT. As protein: CASLVGGGSTDTQYF.

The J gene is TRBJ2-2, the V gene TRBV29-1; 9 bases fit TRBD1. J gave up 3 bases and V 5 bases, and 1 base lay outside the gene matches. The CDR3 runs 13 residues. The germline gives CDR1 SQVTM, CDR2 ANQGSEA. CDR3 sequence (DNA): TGCAGCGTTCGGACAGGGGACACCGGGGAGCTGTTTTTT. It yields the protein CSVRTGDTGELFF.

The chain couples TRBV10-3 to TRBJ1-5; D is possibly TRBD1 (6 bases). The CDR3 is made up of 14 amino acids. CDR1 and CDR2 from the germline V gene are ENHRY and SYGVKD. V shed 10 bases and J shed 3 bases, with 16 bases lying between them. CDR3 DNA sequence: TGTGCCACCTGGGACACCAGCCCCAATCAGCCCCAGCATTTT. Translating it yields CATWDTSPNQPQHF.

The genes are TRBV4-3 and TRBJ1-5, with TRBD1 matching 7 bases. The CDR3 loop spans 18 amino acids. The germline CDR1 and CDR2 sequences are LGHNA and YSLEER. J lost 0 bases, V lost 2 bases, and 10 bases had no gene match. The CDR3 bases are TGCGCCAGCAGCCAACAGGACAGGACGAATTATAGCAATCAGCCCCAGCATTTT. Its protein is CASSQQDRTNYSNQPQHF.

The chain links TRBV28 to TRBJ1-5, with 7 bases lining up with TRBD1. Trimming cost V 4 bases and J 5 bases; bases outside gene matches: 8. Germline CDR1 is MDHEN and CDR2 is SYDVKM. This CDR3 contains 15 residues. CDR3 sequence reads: CASSSPGGSDQPQHF. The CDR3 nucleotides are TGTGCCAGCAGTTCGCCAGGGGGGTCCGATCAGCCCCAGCATTTT.